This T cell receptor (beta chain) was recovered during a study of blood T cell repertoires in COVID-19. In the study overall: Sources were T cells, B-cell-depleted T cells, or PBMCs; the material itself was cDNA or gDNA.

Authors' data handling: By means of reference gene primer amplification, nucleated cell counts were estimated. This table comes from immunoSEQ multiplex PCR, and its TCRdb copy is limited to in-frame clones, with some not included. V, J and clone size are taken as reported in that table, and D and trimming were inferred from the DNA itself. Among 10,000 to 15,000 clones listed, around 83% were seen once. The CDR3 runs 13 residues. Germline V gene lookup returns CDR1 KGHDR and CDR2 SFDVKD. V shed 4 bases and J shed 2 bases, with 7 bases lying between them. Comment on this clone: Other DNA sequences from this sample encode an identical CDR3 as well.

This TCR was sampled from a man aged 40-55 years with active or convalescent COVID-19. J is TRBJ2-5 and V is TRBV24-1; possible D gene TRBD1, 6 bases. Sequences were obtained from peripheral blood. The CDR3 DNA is TGTGCCACCAGTGAGGGGGCTCAAGAGACCCAGTACTTC. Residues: CATSEGAQETQYF.